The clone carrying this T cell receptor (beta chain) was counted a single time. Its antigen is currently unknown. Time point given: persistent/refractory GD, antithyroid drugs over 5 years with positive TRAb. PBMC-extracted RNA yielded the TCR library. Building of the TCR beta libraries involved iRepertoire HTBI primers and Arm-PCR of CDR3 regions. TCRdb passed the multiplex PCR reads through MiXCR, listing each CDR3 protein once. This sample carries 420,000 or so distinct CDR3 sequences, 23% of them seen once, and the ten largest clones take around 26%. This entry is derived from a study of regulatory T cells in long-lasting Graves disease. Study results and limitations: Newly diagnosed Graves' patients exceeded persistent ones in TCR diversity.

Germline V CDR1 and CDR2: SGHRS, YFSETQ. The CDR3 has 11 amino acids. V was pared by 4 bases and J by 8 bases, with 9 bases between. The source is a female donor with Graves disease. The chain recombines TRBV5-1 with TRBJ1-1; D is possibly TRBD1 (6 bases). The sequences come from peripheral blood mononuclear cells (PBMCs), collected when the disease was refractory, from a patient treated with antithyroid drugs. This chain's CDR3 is CASSDGTEAFF. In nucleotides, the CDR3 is TGCGCCAGCAGCGACGGGACAGAAGCTTTCTTT.